The 23 T cell receptor beta chains in this list originate from one sample, sequenced in a study of graft-versus-host responses after intestinal transplantation. Their recognized antigens are unknown. Generated by immunoSEQ multiplex PCR, the TCRdb table keeps only in-frame clones and is missing some. Of fewer than 110,000 clones listed, under 95% are singletons. Sequencing was performed on unstimulated CD8+ T cells sorted from spleen or lymph node cells, taken before intestinal transplant. These receptors were obtained from a human donor who received an intestinal transplant.

CDR3 sequence: CASSLLWGTDTQYF. CDR3 in DNA: TGCGCCAGCAGCTTGCTTTGGGGGACAGATACGCAGTATTTT. The chain couples TRBV5-1 to TRBJ2-3; D may correspond to TRBD1 or TRBD2 (5 bases each). The CDR3 extends over 14 amino acids. Looked up from germline, CDR1 is SGHRS and CDR2 is YFSETQ. V lost 1 base and J lost 3, with 9 bases in between.

The count of this clone is one. The chain carries TRBV7-9 and TRBJ1-4, with D possibly matching TRBD1 (5 bases). The CDR3 is 14 residues long. V was cut by 4 bases and J by 4 bases, with 10 bases left in between. The V gene's germline CDR1 is SEHNR and CDR2 FQNEAQ (reference sequence). The DNA of the CDR3 is TGTGCCAGCAGCTCCAGCAGGGTTAATGAAAAACTGTTTTTT. This translates into CASSSSRVNEKLFF. Based on the CDR3 plus reference TRBV7-9 and TRBJ1-4, the full variable domain is DTGVSQNPRHKITKRGQNVTFRCDPISEHNRLYWYRQTLGQGPEFLTYFQNEAQLEKSRLLSDRFSAERPKGSFSTLEIQRTEQGDSAMYLCASSSSRVNEKLFFGSGTQLSVL.

V usage is TRBV6-1 and J usage is TRBJ1-6; 7 bases are a match to TRBD1. The CDR3 extends over 18 amino acids. With 3 bases clipped from V and 0 bases from J, the junction kept 8 bases outside the gene matches. Germline CDR1 reads MNHNS; CDR2 reads SASEGT. The CDR3 DNA sequence: TGTGCCAGCAGTGAGCCCGACAGGGCTAGCTCCTATAATTCACCCCTCCACTTT. This sequence encodes CASSEPDRASSYNSPLHF.

The chain employs TRBV2 and TRBJ2-1; 7 bases align to TRBD1. CDR3 size: 14 residues. CDR1 is SNHLY, CDR2 FYNNEI, per germline. V gave up 7 bases and J gave up 4 bases; unmatched junction bases: 7. CDR3 residues: CASIERDSYNEQFF. As DNA, the CDR3 is TGTGCCAGCATCGAACGGGACAGTTACAATGAGCAGTTCTTC.

There are a few counts of this clone. The V and J genes are TRBV6-5 and TRBJ1-4; possible D gene TRBD1, 6 bases. The CDR3 length is 13 residues. Trimming stripped 6 bases from V and 7 bases from J, with 12 bases between. The germline gives CDR1 MNHEY, CDR2 SVGAGI. CDR3 nucleotides: TGTGCCAGCAGCAACAGGGAAGGTGAAAAACTGTTTTTT. Its translation: CASSNREGEKLFF.

The chain combines TRBV15 with TRBJ1-6, with 10 bases lining up with TRBD1. V gave up 2 bases and J gave up 14 bases; unmatched junction bases: 12. The V gene's germline CDR1 is LNHNV and CDR2 YYDKDF (reference sequence). The CDR3 totals 16 residues. The CDR3 is CATSRNRDRGPLTLHF. The CDR3 DNA sequence: TGTGCCACCAGCAGAAACCGGGACAGGGGCCCTCTGACCCTCCACTTT.

This chain links TRBV5-4 with TRBJ1-1; perhaps TRBD1 as D (6 bases). V was pared by 4 bases and J by 0 bases, with 13 bases between. CDR1 is SGHNT and CDR2 is YYREEE in the germline V gene (reference sequence). The length of the CDR3 is 15 residues. CDR3 protein: CASSLGQRMNTEAFF. CDR3 bases: TGTGCCAGCAGCCTAGGACAGAGAATGAACACTGAAGCTTTCTTT. Using reference TRBV5-4 and TRBJ1-1 for the parts outside the CDR3, the full variable domain is ETGVTQSPTHLIKTRGQQVTLRCSSQSGHNTVSWYQQALGQGPQFIFQYYREEENGRGNFPPRFSGLQFPNYSSELNVNALELDDSALYLCASSLGQRMNTEAFFGQGTRLTVV.

This chain joins TRBV27 and TRBJ2-3; tentatively, D is TRBD2 (7 bases). This CDR3 is built from 15 residues. V was clipped by 2 bases and J by 1 base, with 10 bases between them. The germline V gene has CDR1 MNHEY and CDR2 SMNVEV (reference sequence). The CDR3 loop is CASSLKGGGTDTQYF. CDR3 sequence (DNA): TGTGCCAGCAGTTTAAAGGGGGGGGGCACAGATACGCAGTATTTT.

In this sample, this clone turned up once. The chain uses TRBV6-4 and TRBJ2-3; D is undetermined. Germline lookup yields CDR1 MRHNA and CDR2 SNTAGT. The CDR3 totals 18 residues. Trimming took off 0 bases at V and 3 bases at J, with 19 bases between the two ends. CDR3 sequence (DNA): TGTGCCAGCAGTGACTCGATGATGGCTTGGGATTGTACAGATACGCAGTATTTT. Protein sequence: CASSDSMMAWDCTDTQYF.

To note about this clone: The junction does not match germline at one end; this may be a read error. The chain recombines TRBV13 with TRBJ2-3; 11 bases are a match to TRBD2. The CDR3 covers 15 residues. Germline CDR1 is PRHDT and CDR2 is FYEKMQ (reference sequence). CDR3 loop: CASRLAGGPSDTQYF. DNA of the CDR3: TGTGCCAGCAGGTTAGCGGGGGGGCCGTCAGATACGCAGTATTTT. Looking up the rest from reference TRBV13 and TRBJ2-3 gives the full variable domain: AAGVIQSPRHLIKEKRETATLKCYPIPRHDTVYWYQQGPGQDPQFLISFYEKMQSDKGSIPDRFSAQQFSDYHSELNMSSLELGDSALYFCASRLAGGPSDTQYFGPGTRLTVL.

This clone was recorded once. An end of the junction differs from the germline gene, which may be a read error. This chain joins TRBV28 and TRBJ1-2; D is uncertain. Germline lookup yields CDR1 MDHEN and CDR2 SYDVKM. The CDR3 length is 14 residues. CDR3 DNA: TGTGCCAGCAGTTTATCTCCCTCTGGGGTCGCTCTGGCCTTC. Translation gives CASSLSPSGVALAF.

The chain recombines TRBV14 with TRBJ2-3; 11 bases are a match to TRBD2. With 5 bases clipped from V and 2 bases from J, the junction kept 6 bases outside the gene matches. The germline V gene has CDR1 SGHDN and CDR2 FVKESK. The CDR3 runs 16 residues. This CDR3 reads CASSTRLAGITDTQYF. The CDR3 DNA reads as TGTGCCAGCAGCACCCGACTAGCGGGGATCACAGATACGCAGTATTTT.

The chain recombines TRBV7-9 with TRBJ1-1, with D tentatively TRBD1 (6 bases). The ends were cut back, 2 bases at V and 6 bases at J, with 19 bases in the middle. The CDR3 covers 16 residues. Germline V gives CDR1 SEHNR, CDR2 FQNEAQ (reference sequence). The CDR3 region has the DNA TGTGCCAGCAGCTTACCCGATGGGGGGGCGATCGCTGAAGCTTTCTTT. Its protein is CASSLPDGGAIAEAFF.

The V call is TRBV29-1, the J call TRBJ1-2, with D tentatively TRBD1 (5 bases). The germline V and J ends were trimmed by 4 bases and 13 bases, with 13 bases remaining between them. This CDR3 has 10 residues. Germline loops: CDR1 SQVTM, CDR2 ANQGSEA. The DNA of the CDR3 is TGCAGCGTTGGACAGCCTGAGGTCACCTTC. Translation gives CSVGQPEVTF.

The chain employs TRBV23-1 and TRBJ2-7, with unresolved D. TRBV23-1 is an open reading frame whose function is uncertain. The CDR3 runs 13 residues. The V end lost 2 bases, the J end lost 4 bases, and 9 bases lay between the germline ends. This chain's CDR3 is CASSQPLEYEQYF. DNA for the CDR3: TGCGCCAGCAGTCAACCCCTTGAATACGAGCAGTACTTC.

This clone has just one count. The chain is built from TRBV11-2 and TRBJ2-2, with 7 bases fitting TRBD2. CDR3 size: 16 residues. With V trimmed by 1 base and J by 4 bases, 6 bases remained unmatched. Germline V gives CDR1 SGHAT, CDR2 FQNNGV. CDR3 sequence (DNA): TGTGCCAGCAGCTTAGGGCTGGGACTACCCACCGGGGAGCTGTTTTTT. Translated: CASSLGLGLPTGELFF.

The chain employs TRBV6-1 and TRBJ2-3, with TRBD1 matching over 8 bases. Germline CDR1 MNHNS, CDR2 SASEGT. V trimming: 2 bases; J trimming: 5 bases; junction bases outside the gene matches: 3. The CDR3 is 14 amino acids. The CDR3 loop is CASSERTGLDTQYF. The DNA of the CDR3 is TGTGCCAGCAGTGAAAGGACAGGGTTAGATACGCAGTATTTT.

This clone appeared a single time. The rearrangement uses TRBV7-9 and TRBJ2-5, with D perhaps TRBD1 (6 bases). Germline lookup yields CDR1 SEHNR and CDR2 FQNEAQ (reference sequence). The CDR3 length is 13 residues. Deletions cut 5 bases from V and 5 bases from J, with 12 bases between. The CDR3 reads CASSPRDKETQYF. For the CDR3, the DNA is TGTGCCAGCAGCCCCCGGGACAAGGAGACCCAGTACTTC.

This chain joins TRBV16 and TRBJ1-5, with D perhaps matching TRBD1 (6 bases). The V gene lost 0 bases and the J gene lost 2 bases, with 8 bases spanning the gap. Germline V gives CDR1 KGHSY, CDR2 FQNENV. CDR3 length equals 15 residues. The CDR3 reads CASSQSAGGNQPQHF. The CDR3 DNA sequence: TGTGCCAGCAGCCAATCAGCAGGGGGCAATCAGCCCCAGCATTTT.

This sequence joins TRBV5-1 and TRBJ2-7; 7 positions agree with TRBD1. The germline gives CDR1 SGHRS, CDR2 YFSETQ. The CDR3 is 14 residues long. The V and J ends lost 0 bases and 0 bases, in that order; junction bases with no gene match: 0. The CDR3, as DNA: TGCGCCAGCAGCTTGGGGGACAGCTCCTACGAGCAGTACTTC. The encoded protein is CASSLGDSSYEQYF.

The rearrangement joins TRBV27 to TRBJ1-3, with TRBD1 matching 7 bases. The V and J ends lost 2 bases and 2 bases, in that order; junction bases with no gene match: 3. The germline V gene encodes CDR1 MNHEY and CDR2 SMNVEV (reference sequence). This CDR3 is 15 amino acids long. The CDR3 DNA reads as TGTGCCAGCAGTTTAACAGGGGAAGCTGGAAACACCATATATTTT. This codes for CASSLTGEAGNTIYF.

The V and J genes are TRBV27 and TRBJ2-7, with 8 bases aligning to TRBD2. The CDR3 is made up of 15 amino acids. Looked up from germline, CDR1 is MNHEY and CDR2 is SMNVEV (reference sequence). V dropped 4 bases and J dropped 2; count of bases not matched to a gene: 7. The CDR3 coding sequence is TGTGCCAGCAGTTGGGGCGGGGGGATTACCTACGAGCAGTACTTC. Residues: CASSWGGGITYEQYF.

The chain couples TRBV19 to TRBJ1-4; D remains unclear. The CDR3 is 12 amino acids. Germline CDR1 and CDR2: LNHDA and SQIVND (reference sequence). Trimming removed 3 bases from V and 5 bases from J, with 4 bases in between. The CDR3: CASSILNEKLFF. The CDR3 DNA follows: TGTGCCAGTAGTATTCTCAATGAAAAACTGTTTTTT. The variable domain in full, completed from reference TRBV19 and TRBJ1-4, reads DGGITQSPKYLFRKEGQNVTLSCEQNLNHDAMYWYRQDPGQGLRLIYYSQIVNDFQKGDIAEGYSVSREKKESFPLTVTSAQKNPTAFYLCASSILNEKLFFGSGTQLSVL.